These 5 T cell receptor beta chains came from one sample sequenced in a study of blood T cell repertoires in COVID-19. Here immunoSEQ multiplex PCR was the method, and the copy in TCRdb shows in-frame clones only, minus some. The data hold 30,000 to 40,000 clones, with more than 70% observed a single time. Sequences were obtained from peripheral blood. The receptors originated from a human donor with active COVID-19. The donor label of this sample is uncertain.

The sample holds a few counts of this clone. This chain links TRBV13 with TRBJ2-5; 10 nucleotides line up with TRBD1. Germline loops: CDR1 PRHDT, CDR2 FYEKMQ (reference sequence). This CDR3 contains 14 residues. The junction had 5 bases not matched to a gene; V was cut back by 4 bases and J by 6 bases. The CDR3 bases are TGTGCCAGCAGCTCGACAGGGGGCGCGAAGACCCAGTACTTC. Protein product: CASSSTGGAKTQYF.

Here the CDR3 DNA reads TGTGCCAGTAAGGTCGTAGTAGCCCGAACCCGTATGAACACTGAAGCTTTCTTT. Protein product: CASKVVVARTRMNTEAFF. The chain recombines TRBV19 with TRBJ1-1; D gene unclear. This CDR3 is built from 18 residues. V shed 7 bases and J shed 0 bases, with 24 bases lying between them. In germline, CDR1 is LNHDA, CDR2 SQIVND (reference sequence).

CDR3 in amino acids: CASSLVGYTF. The CDR3 DNA follows: TGTGCCAGCAGTTTAGTAGGCTACACCTTC. The chain uses TRBV12-3 or TRBV12-4 and TRBJ1-2, with no clear D. The ends were cut back, 1 base at V and 8 bases at J, with 2 bases in the middle. The CDR3 extends over 10 amino acids.

This chain joins TRBV4-2 and TRBJ2-4; D gene uncertain. V was pared by 4 bases and J by 5 bases, with 3 bases between. CDR1 is LGHNA, CDR2 YNFKEQ, per germline. CDR3 length: 11 amino acids. The CDR3 DNA reads TGTGCCAGCAGCCCCGAAAACATTCAGTACTTC. Its translation: CASSPENIQYF.

The chain employs TRBV11-3 and TRBJ1-1; TRBD1 agrees at 7 bases. This CDR3 has 14 residues. Germline V lookup: CDR1 SGHNT, CDR2 YENEEA. V dropped 2 bases and J dropped 3; count of bases not matched to a gene: 3. This CDR3 reads CASSLSGGDTEAFF. The CDR3 DNA is TGTGCCAGCAGCTTATCAGGGGGTGACACTGAAGCTTTCTTT.